The 25 T cell receptor beta chains reported below all come from one sample, sequenced in a study of T cell changes during pregnancy in multiple sclerosis. Assay used: immunoSEQ multiplex PCR; TCRdb lists only in-frame clones, some missing. The table shows over 100,000 clones, with 92% occurring only once. Material: peripheral blood, obtained in the third trimester of pregnancy. Receptor source: a female donor with multiple sclerosis, enrolled in a pregnancy study.

The CDR3 is CASSQTSGTNNEQFF. The CDR3 DNA reads TGCGCCAGCAGCCAGACTAGCGGGACAAACAATGAGCAGTTCTTC. V and J are TRBV5-1 and TRBJ2-1; 11 bases agree with TRBD2. CDR3 length: 15 residues. The V and J ends lost 4 bases and 5 bases, in that order; junction bases with no gene match: 5. From germline, CDR1 is SGHRS and CDR2 YFSETQ.

J is TRBJ1-2 and V is TRBV20-1; D gene uncertain. This CDR3 comprises 11 residues. V was cut by 0 bases and J by 8 bases, with 7 bases left in between. Germline assignment: CDR1 DFQATT and CDR2 SNEGSKA (reference sequence). This CDR3 is CSARDEGGYTF. The CDR3 DNA follows: TGCAGTGCTAGAGATGAGGGCGGCTACACCTTC.

The V gene is TRBV29-1, the J gene TRBJ2-7; no clear D gene. The V gene's germline CDR1 is SQVTM and CDR2 ANQGSEA. With 5 bases removed from V and 0 bases from J, the gap between germline ends came to 11 bases. This CDR3 spans 13 amino acids. CDR3 loop: CSVKWASSYEQYF. DNA for the CDR3: TGCAGCGTTAAGTGGGCCAGCTCCTACGAGCAGTACTTC.

The chain couples TRBV28 to TRBJ2-1; 11 bases line up with TRBD2. Looked up from germline, CDR1 is MDHEN and CDR2 is SYDVKM. CDR3 size: 15 residues. The V and J ends lost 11 bases and 8 bases, in that order; junction bases with no gene match: 14. The CDR3 DNA sequence: TGTGCCTGTACCGACCCGGGACTAGCGGACGATGAGCAGTTCTTC. Residues: CACTDPGLADDEQFF.

The chain joins TRBV2 to TRBJ1-2, with D tentatively TRBD1 (6 bases). Germline V gives CDR1 SNHLY, CDR2 FYNNEI. The CDR3 is 14 residues long. V gave up 3 bases and J gave up 0 bases, with 8 bases separating them. In nucleotides, the CDR3 is TGTGCCAGCAGTGATCAGGGGTCTAACTATGGCTACACCTTC. It codes for CASSDQGSNYGYTF. The full variable domain, in which reference TRBV2 and TRBJ1-2 provide the parts outside the CDR3, is EPEVTQTPSHQVTQMGQEVILRCVPISNHLYFYWYRQILGQKVEFLVSFYNNEISEKSEIFDDQFSVERPDGSNFTLKIRSTKLEDSAMYFCASSDQGSNYGYTFGSGTRLTVV.

Regarding this clone: Other nucleotide sequences from this sample produce the same CDR3. This rearrangement joins TRBV5-4 to TRBJ2-1; 10 bases are a match to TRBD1. The CDR3 covers 14 residues. CDR1 and CDR2 (germline): SGHNT, YYREEE (reference sequence). Trimming removed 3 bases from V and 4 bases from J; junction bases left unmatched: 1. The CDR3 reads CASSSGQGYNEQFF. In DNA, the CDR3 is TGTGCCAGCAGCTCGGGACAGGGGTACAATGAGCAGTTCTTC. Full variable domain (missing parts from reference TRBV5-4 and TRBJ2-1): ETGVTQSPTHLIKTRGQQVTLRCSSQSGHNTVSWYQQALGQGPQFIFQYYREEENGRGNFPPRFSGLQFPNYSSELNVNALELDDSALYLCASSSGQGYNEQFFGPGTRLTVL.

The rearrangement links TRBV11-3 to TRBJ2-7, with TRBD2 identical over 7 bases. The CDR3 loop spans 17 amino acids. Trimming cost V 0 bases and J 0 bases; bases outside gene matches: 8. CDR1 is SGHNT and CDR2 is YENEEA in the germline V gene. This CDR3 is CASSLDPPGGSSYEQYF. DNA of the CDR3: TGTGCCAGCAGCTTAGATCCCCCCGGGGGGAGCTCCTACGAGCAGTACTTC.

The gene calls are TRBV11-2 and TRBJ2-6, with D tentatively TRBD1 (6 bases). Germline V gene data show CDR1 as SGHAT and CDR2 as FQNNGV. The CDR3 is 16 amino acids. Trimming left V 5 bases short and J 2 bases short, with 13 bases between. The CDR3 loop reads CASSLVTGTGANVLTF. CDR3 sequence (DNA): TGTGCCAGCAGCCTTGTAACAGGGACTGGGGCCAACGTCCTGACTTTC.

The rearrangement links TRBV7-8 to TRBJ1-5; D is ambiguous. V lost 6 bases and J lost 6, with 12 bases in between. Germline V gene lookup returns CDR1 SGHVS and CDR2 FQNEAQ. CDR3 size: 13 residues. The CDR3 region has the DNA TGTGCCAGCAGTTATCGCGAGGGTCAGCCCCAGCATTTT. Translating it yields CASSYREGQPQHF.

This chain joins TRBV2 and TRBJ2-5, with TRBD1 as a possible D gene (5 bases). The length of the CDR3 is 15 residues. The germline CDR1 and CDR2 sequences are SNHLY and FYNNEI. V was trimmed by 3 bases and J by 3 bases, leaving 14 bases between them. Written as DNA, the CDR3 is TGTGCCAGCAGTGACCAAGGGGAAGGGAAAGAGACCCAGTACTTC. Amino acids: CASSDQGEGKETQYF.

The gene calls are TRBV5-6 and TRBJ2-3; a possible D gene is TRBD2 (6 bases). Germline CDR1 reads SGHDT; CDR2 reads YYEEEE. V was pared by 3 bases and J by 6 bases, with 17 bases between. The CDR3 has 15 residues. The CDR3 spells CASSSRGRTGDTQYF. CDR3 sequence (DNA): TGTGCCAGCAGCTCCCGGGGGAGGACCGGGGATACGCAGTATTTT. The whole variable domain, remainder taken from reference TRBV5-6 and TRBJ2-3, is DAGVTQSPTHLIKTRGQQVTLRCSPKSGHDTVSWYQQALGQGPQFIFQYYEEEERQRGNFPDRFSGHQFPNYSSELNVNALLLGDSALYLCASSSRGRTGDTQYFGPGTRLTVL.

This CDR3 reads CASSEGQGSHEQYF. In DNA, the CDR3 is TGTGCCAGCAGTGAGGGACAGGGATCTCACGAGCAGTACTTC. The chain has TRBV2 and TRBJ2-7, with TRBD1 identical over 9 bases. Germline CDR1 SNHLY, CDR2 FYNNEI. V lost 3 bases and J lost 5; bases outside the gene matches: 5. This CDR3 spans 14 amino acids.

The chain employs TRBV9 and TRBJ2-2, with D possibly being TRBD2 (7 bases). The length of the CDR3 is 15 residues. CDR1 is SGDLS and CDR2 is YYNGEE in the germline V gene. The ends were cut back, 0 bases at V and 4 bases at J, with 10 bases in the middle. CDR3 region: CASSVGGGPTGELFF. CDR3 sequence (DNA): TGTGCCAGCAGCGTAGGGGGGGGGCCCACCGGGGAGCTGTTTTTT.

V gene TRBV19 combines with J gene TRBJ1-2; D not resolved. CDR3 length equals 15 residues. The V gene's germline CDR1 is LNHDA and CDR2 SQIVND (reference sequence). Trimming shortened V by 1 base and J by 7 bases, and 16 bases separated the two germline ends. The CDR3 DNA reads as TGTGCCAGTAGTATAGCAACCCTGGAGATTGGTGGCTACACCTTC. Protein product: CASSIATLEIGGYTF.

The chain employs TRBV18 and TRBJ2-3; 7 nucleotides match TRBD1. The junction had 7 bases not matched to a gene; V was cut back by 6 bases and J by 4 bases. CDR1 is KGHSH, CDR2 LQKENI, per germline. This CDR3 spans 14 amino acids. CDR3 sequence (DNA): TGTGCCAGCTCTGACAGGGTTGGGTCAGATACGCAGTATTTT. It encodes CASSDRVGSDTQYF. Full variable domain (remainder filled in from reference TRBV18 and TRBJ2-3): NAGVMQNPRHLVRRRGQEARLRCSPMKGHSHVYWYRQLPEEGLKFMVYLQKENIIDESGMPKERFSAEFPKEGPSILRIQQVVRGDSAAYFCASSDRVGSDTQYFGPGTRLTVL.

This chain connects TRBV14 to TRBJ2-7; 8 nucleotides match TRBD1. Germline CDR1 and CDR2: SGHDN and FVKESK. This CDR3 is built from 17 residues. Trimming cost V 0 bases and J 6 bases; bases outside gene matches: 13. The CDR3 nucleotides read TGTGCCAGCAGCCAAGAGGGACAGGCCAGCTCCCTTCCCGAGCAGTACTTC. Amino acid sequence: CASSQEGQASSLPEQYF.

In its sample, this clone was seen once. The chain has TRBV19 and TRBJ1-5; 7 bases match TRBD1. V shed 3 bases, J shed 5 bases, and the junction held 10 bases outside the gene matches. Germline V lookup: CDR1 LNHDA, CDR2 SQIVND (reference sequence). CDR3 length: 16 amino acids. DNA of the CDR3: TGTGCCAGTAGTATGCTAGGGCCAGGGGGGTATCAGCCCCAGCATTTT. It translates to CASSMLGPGGYQPQHF.

A note on this clone: The junction departs from germline at one end; a sequencing error may be responsible. CDR3 sequence reads: CASTQHSGLQPQHF. CDR3 nucleotides: TGTGCCAGCACCCAACATAGCGGTCTTCAGCCCCAGCATTTT. The chain is built from TRBV16 and TRBJ1-5, with D hard to call. The CDR3 covers 14 residues. Germline CDR1 reads KGHSY; CDR2 reads FQNENV.

V usage is TRBV19 and J usage is TRBJ2-3; 9 bases agree with TRBD1. Per germline, CDR1 LNHDA and CDR2 SQIVND (reference sequence). This CDR3 region has 15 residues. J lost 4 bases, V lost 4 bases, and 6 bases had no gene match. The CDR3 bases are TGTGCCAGTAGTACTGGACAGGGGCCTCCAGATACGCAGTATTTT. This codes for CASSTGQGPPDTQYF.

This clone was observed once. The chain combines TRBV19 with TRBJ2-1; weak D call: TRBD2 (6 bases). There are 16 residues in the CDR3. V was pared by 3 bases and J by 3 bases, with 15 bases between. CDR1 LNHDA and CDR2 SQIVND come from the germline V gene (reference sequence). The CDR3 DNA follows: TGTGCCAGTAGTATGCGTCGGGAGACTATCTACAATGAGCAGTTCTTC. It specifies CASSMRRETIYNEQFF.

The V call is TRBV5-1, the J call TRBJ2-1; 11 bases fit TRBD2. Germline V gene sequence: CDR1 SGHRS, CDR2 YFSETQ. This CDR3 is 16 amino acids long. The V and J ends lost 4 bases and 6 bases, in that order; junction bases with no gene match: 9. The CDR3, as DNA: TGCGCCAGCAGCACATTAGCGGGAGGGCCTAGCAATGAGCAGTTCTTC. This translates into CASSTLAGGPSNEQFF.

The sample holds a few counts of this clone. V and J are TRBV28 and TRBJ1-1, with TRBD1 identical over 8 bases. With 10 bases clipped from V and 8 bases from J, the junction kept 3 bases outside the gene matches. The CDR3 is made up of 10 amino acids. Germline CDR1 reads MDHEN; CDR2 reads SYDVKM. The CDR3 loop is CATRDREAFF. The DNA for the CDR3 is TGTGCCACAAGGGACAGGGAAGCTTTCTTT.

This rearrangement joins TRBV27 to TRBJ1-2; perhaps TRBD1 as D (5 bases). The V end was cut by 3 bases, the J end by 6 bases, with 14 bases between. Germline V gene sequence: CDR1 MNHEY, CDR2 SMNVEV (reference sequence). CDR3 size: 14 residues. DNA of the CDR3: TGTGCCAGCAGTTTCGGCAGGGCGGGAGATGGCTACACCTTC. Encoded protein: CASSFGRAGDGYTF.

V and J are TRBV7-3 and TRBJ1-1; tentative D call: TRBD1 (5 bases). The CDR3 contains 15 residues. Germline-derived CDR1 and CDR2 are SGHTA and FQGTGA. Trimming took 5 bases from V and 0 from J, leaving 13 bases between them. The CDR3 region is CASSPHGGVNTEAFF. The CDR3, as DNA: TGTGCCAGCAGCCCCCATGGGGGGGTGAACACTGAAGCTTTCTTT.

A single count supports this clone. V and J are TRBV5-4 and TRBJ2-5; TRBD1 matches 8 bases. The junction had 6 bases not matched to a gene; V was cut back by 4 bases and J by 4 bases. The CDR3 runs 14 residues. Germline V gene data show CDR1 as SGHNT and CDR2 as YYREEE (reference sequence). The DNA for the CDR3 is TGTGCCAGCAGCAAAGGACAGGGAGGAGAGACCCAGTACTTC. It is translated as CASSKGQGGETQYF.